Listed here is a single T cell receptor beta chain. This sample is part of a study of blood T cell repertoires in COVID-19. The CDR3 totals 14 residues. Germline V gene sequence: CDR1 SGHRS, CDR2 YFSETQ. The ends were cut back, 5 bases at V and 7 bases at J, with 16 bases in the middle. Clones were read by immunoSEQ multiplex PCR, and TCRdb kept only the in-frame ones, dropping some. The sample holds some 230,000 clones; roughly 86% are singletons and the top ten take 10%. Material for sequencing was peripheral blood. The J gene is TRBJ2-1, the V gene TRBV5-1; no definite D call. This clonotype was obtained from a woman in her forties or fifties with COVID-19, enrolled during active disease. The CDR3 loop reads CASSYPTPRNEQFF. In DNA form, the CDR3 reads TGCGCCAGCAGTTATCCTACCCCACGGAATGAGCAGTTCTTC.